This TCR beta chain came from a study of blood T cells in healthy people across ages. The study, taken as a whole, reports: Diversity was higher, and naive CD4+ cells more numerous, in long-lived donors than in aged donors.

A second PCR, run for about 6 to 11 cycles, used a sample-barcoded 5' primer plus a J-beta primer mix. MiXCR, run by TCRdb on the 5' RACE reads, gives a single entry per CDR3 protein. The profile covers some 760,000 distinct CDR3 sequences, with 25% appearing a single time and around 9.2% taken by the ten largest. This clonotype was seen a handful of times. The antigen is not known. The sample was also reused in another study, on T cells of mothers and their children. That work adds: The M1S primer of the second PCR added sample barcodes and 2-4 random nucleotides.

This clonotype was sampled from a boy between 10 and 17 years old in good health. The specimen was blood.

CDR3 protein: CASSYAGGYEQYF. The CDR3 nucleotides read TGTGCCAGCAGTTACGCCGGGGGCTACGAGCAGTACTTC. The rearrangement joins TRBV6-5 to TRBJ2-7; D may be TRBD2 (6 bases). Germline loops: CDR1 MNHEY, CDR2 SVGAGI. Trimming removed 2 bases from V and 3 bases from J, with 8 bases in between. The CDR3 extends over 13 amino acids.